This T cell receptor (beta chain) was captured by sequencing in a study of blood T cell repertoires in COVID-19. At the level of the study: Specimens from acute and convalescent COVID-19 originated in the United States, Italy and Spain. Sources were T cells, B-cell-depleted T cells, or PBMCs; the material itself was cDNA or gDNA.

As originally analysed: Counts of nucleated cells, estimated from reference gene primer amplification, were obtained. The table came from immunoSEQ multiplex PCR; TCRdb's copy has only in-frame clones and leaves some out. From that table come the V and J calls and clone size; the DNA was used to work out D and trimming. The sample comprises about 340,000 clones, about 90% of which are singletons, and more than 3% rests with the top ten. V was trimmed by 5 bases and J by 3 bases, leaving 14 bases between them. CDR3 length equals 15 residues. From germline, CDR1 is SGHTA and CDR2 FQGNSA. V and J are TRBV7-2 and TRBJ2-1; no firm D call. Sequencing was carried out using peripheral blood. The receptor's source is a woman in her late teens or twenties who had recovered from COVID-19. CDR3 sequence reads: CASSPFASGYNEQFF. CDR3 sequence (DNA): TGTGCCAGCAGCCCTTTCGCCTCAGGCTACAATGAGCAGTTCTTC.